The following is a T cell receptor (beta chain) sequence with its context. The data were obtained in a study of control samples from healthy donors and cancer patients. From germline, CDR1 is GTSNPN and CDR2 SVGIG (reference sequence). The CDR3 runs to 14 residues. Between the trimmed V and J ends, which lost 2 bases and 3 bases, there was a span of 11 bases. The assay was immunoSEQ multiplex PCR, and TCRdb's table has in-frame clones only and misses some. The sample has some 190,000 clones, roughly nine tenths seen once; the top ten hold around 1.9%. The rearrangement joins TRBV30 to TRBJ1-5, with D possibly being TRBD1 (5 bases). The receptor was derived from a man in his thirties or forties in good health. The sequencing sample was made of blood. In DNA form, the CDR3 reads TGTGCCTGGAGTCCCGGACATATCAATCAGCCCCAGCATTTT. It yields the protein CAWSPGHINQPQHF.